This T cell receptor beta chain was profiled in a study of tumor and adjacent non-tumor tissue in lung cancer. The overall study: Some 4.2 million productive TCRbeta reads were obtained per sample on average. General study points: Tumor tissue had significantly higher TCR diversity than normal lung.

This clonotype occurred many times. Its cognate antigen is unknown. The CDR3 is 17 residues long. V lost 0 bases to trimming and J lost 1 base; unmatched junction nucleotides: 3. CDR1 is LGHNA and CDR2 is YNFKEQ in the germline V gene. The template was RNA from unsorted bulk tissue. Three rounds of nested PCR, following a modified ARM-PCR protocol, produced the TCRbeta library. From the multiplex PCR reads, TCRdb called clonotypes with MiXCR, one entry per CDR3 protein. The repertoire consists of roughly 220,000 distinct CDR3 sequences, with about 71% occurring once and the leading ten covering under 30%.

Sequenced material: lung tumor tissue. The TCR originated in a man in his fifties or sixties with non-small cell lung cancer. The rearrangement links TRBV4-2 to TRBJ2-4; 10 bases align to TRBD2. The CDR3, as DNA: TGTGCCAGCAGCCAAGAGGTTAGCGGGGGGGCCAAAAACATTCAGTACTTC. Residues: CASSQEVSGGAKNIQYF.